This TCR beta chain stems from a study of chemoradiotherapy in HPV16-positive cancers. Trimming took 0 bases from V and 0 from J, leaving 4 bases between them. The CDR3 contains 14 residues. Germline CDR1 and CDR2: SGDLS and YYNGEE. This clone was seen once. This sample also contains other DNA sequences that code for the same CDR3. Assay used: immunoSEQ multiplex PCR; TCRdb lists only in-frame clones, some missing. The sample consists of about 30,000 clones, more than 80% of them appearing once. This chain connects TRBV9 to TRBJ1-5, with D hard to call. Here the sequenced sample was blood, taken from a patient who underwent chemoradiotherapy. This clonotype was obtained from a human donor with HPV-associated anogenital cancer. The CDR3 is CASSVGGSNQPQHF. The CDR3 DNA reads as TGTGCCAGCAGCGTAGGGGGTAGCAATCAGCCCCAGCATTTT.